The 3 T cell receptor beta chains reported below all come from one sample, sequenced in a study of cytotoxic CD8 clonotypes in ibrutinib-treated CLL. This table comes from immunoSEQ multiplex PCR, and its TCRdb copy is limited to in-frame clones, with some not included. This table holds 250,000 to 350,000 clones, around 77% found once. The sequencing used PBMCs, collected at disease progression, from a patient treated with ibrutinib. The receptor set was obtained from a human donor with chronic lymphocytic leukemia.

The genes are TRBV6-1 and TRBJ1-1; 8 nucleotides line up with TRBD1. The CDR3 is 13 amino acids. Trimming at V came to 6 bases and at J to 4 bases, leaving 4 bases not matched to a gene. Germline V gene lookup returns CDR1 MNHNS and CDR2 SASEGT. The CDR3 protein is CASSLDRGTEAFF. CDR3 coding DNA: TGTGCCAGCAGCCTCGACAGGGGCACTGAAGCTTTCTTT.

The gene calls are TRBV20-1 and TRBJ2-7; D remains unclear. Trimming took off 0 bases at V and 2 bases at J, with 2 bases between the two ends. Germline V gives CDR1 DFQATT, CDR2 SNEGSKA (reference sequence). The CDR3 contains 11 residues. CDR3 bases: TGCAGTGCTAGAGAACCCTACGAGCAGTACTTC. Protein: CSAREPYEQYF.

In its sample, this clone was seen a few times. The V gene is TRBV19, the J gene TRBJ2-7; tentatively, D is TRBD2 (5 bases). V gave up 2 bases and J gave up 5 bases, with 10 bases separating them. The CDR3 is 13 residues long. Germline lookup yields CDR1 LNHDA and CDR2 SQIVND (reference sequence). The DNA of the CDR3 is TGTGCCAGTAGTATAAGCTTCGGGGACGAGCAGTACTTC. Translated, it gives CASSISFGDEQYF.